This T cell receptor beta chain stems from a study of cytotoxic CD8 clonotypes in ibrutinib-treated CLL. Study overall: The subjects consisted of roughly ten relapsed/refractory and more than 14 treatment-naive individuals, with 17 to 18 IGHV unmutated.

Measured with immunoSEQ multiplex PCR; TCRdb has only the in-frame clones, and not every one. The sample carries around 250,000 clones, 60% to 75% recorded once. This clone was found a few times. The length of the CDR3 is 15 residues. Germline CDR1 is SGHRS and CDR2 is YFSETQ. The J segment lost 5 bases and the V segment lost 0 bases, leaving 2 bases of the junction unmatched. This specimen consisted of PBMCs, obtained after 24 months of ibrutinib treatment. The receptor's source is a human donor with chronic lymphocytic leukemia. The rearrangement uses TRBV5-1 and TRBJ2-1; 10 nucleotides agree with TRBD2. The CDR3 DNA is TGCGCCAGCAGCTTGGAACTAGCGGGGAACAATGAGCAGTTCTTC. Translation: CASSLELAGNNEQFF.